This TCR beta chain was sequenced in a study of blood T cell repertoires in COVID-19. Study-level background: Spain, Italy and the United States supplied samples that represented acute and convalescent COVID-19. Nucleic acid was either cDNA or gDNA, and it came from T cells, B-cell-depleted T cells, or PBMCs.

In the original analysis: Estimates of nucleated cell counts were drawn from the amplification of reference gene primers. Only in-frame clones appear in the TCRdb table, and some are missing; sequencing was by immunoSEQ multiplex PCR. The DNA gave D and trimming, while V, J and clone size come from that table. This sample yields tens of thousands of clones, of which roughly 90% are seen a single time; about 1.3% belongs to the top ten. The CDR3 totals 15 residues. V shed 4 bases and J 2 bases; nucleotides not matched to a gene: 7. The germline CDR1 and CDR2 sequences are SGHDT and YYEEEE. The V gene is TRBV5-6, the J gene TRBJ2-7; 9 bases fit TRBD1. Sequences were obtained from peripheral blood. The TCR originated in a man in his 60s with acute or convalescent COVID-19. The CDR3 nucleotides read TGTGCCAGCAGCCGAGCCGGGACAGGGACCTACGAGCAGTACTTC. As protein: CASSRAGTGTYEQYF.